This T cell receptor (beta chain) was sequenced for a study of blood T cell repertoires in COVID-19. The data were produced by immunoSEQ multiplex PCR, yet TCRdb's version contains in-frame clones alone and is incomplete. Of 300,000 to 450,000 clones listed, about 80% are singletons. The count of this clone is one. Sequences were obtained from peripheral blood. The TCR originated in a human donor with acute or convalescent COVID-19. The donor label of this sample is uncertain.

The CDR3 region is CASRGDRGLSYEQYF. CDR3 bases: TGTGCCAGCAGGGGGGACAGGGGGCTCTCCTACGAGCAGTACTTC. This chain joins TRBV27 and TRBJ2-7; 12 bases map to TRBD1. This CDR3 has 15 residues. Germline loops: CDR1 MNHEY, CDR2 SMNVEV (reference sequence). Unmatched junction bases numbered 3, after V lost 6 bases and J lost 0 bases.